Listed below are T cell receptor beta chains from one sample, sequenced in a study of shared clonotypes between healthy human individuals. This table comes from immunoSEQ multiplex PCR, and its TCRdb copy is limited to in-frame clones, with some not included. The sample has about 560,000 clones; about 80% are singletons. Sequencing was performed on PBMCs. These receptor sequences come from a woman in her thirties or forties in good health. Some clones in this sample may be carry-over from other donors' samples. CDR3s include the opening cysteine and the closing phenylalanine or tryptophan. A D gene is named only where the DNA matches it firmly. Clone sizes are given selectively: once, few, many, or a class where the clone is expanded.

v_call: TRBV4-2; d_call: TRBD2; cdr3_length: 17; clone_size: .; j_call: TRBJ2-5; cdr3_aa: CASSQTGTSGFQETQYF; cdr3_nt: TGTGCCAGCAGCCAAACCGGGACTAGCGGGTTCCAAGAGACCCAGTACTTC
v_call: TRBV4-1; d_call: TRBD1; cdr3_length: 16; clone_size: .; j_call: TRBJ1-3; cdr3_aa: CASSPRDRGIGNTIYF; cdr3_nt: TGCGCCAGCAGCCCCCGGGACAGGGGAATCGGAAACACCATATATTTT
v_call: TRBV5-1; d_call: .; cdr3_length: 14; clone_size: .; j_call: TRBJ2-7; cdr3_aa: CASSLEEGYYEQYF; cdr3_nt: TGCGCCAGCAGCTTGGAGGAGGGGTACTACGAGCAGTACTTC
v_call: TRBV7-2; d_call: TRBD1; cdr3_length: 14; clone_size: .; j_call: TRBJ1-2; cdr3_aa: CASSWTGTGPSYTF; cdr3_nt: TGTGCCAGCAGCTGGACCGGGACAGGGCCCTCCTACACCTTC
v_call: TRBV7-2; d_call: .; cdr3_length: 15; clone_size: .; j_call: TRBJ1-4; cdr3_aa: CASSWAGATNEKLFF; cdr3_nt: TGTGCCAGCAGCTGGGCCGGAGCAACTAATGAAAAACTGTTTTTT
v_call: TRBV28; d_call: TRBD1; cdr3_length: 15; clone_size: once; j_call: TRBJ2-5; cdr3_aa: CASRGPGGSLETQYF; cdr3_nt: TGTGCCAGCAGGGGTCCAGGGGGTAGTTTGGAGACCCAGTACTTC
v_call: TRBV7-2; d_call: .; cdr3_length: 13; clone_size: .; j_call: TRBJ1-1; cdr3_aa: CASSLQGRAEAFF; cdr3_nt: TGTGCCAGCAGCTTACAGGGGAGAGCTGAAGCTTTCTTT
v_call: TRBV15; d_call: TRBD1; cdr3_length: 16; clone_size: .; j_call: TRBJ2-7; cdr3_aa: CATSSYGQGSSYEQYF; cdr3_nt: TGTGCCACCAGCAGCTACGGACAGGGTAGCTCCTACGAGCAGTACTTC
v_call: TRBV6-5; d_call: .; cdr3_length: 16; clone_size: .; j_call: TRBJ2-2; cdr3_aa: CASSYSSGSNTGELFF; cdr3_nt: TGTGCCAGCAGTTACTCGTCCGGGTCGAACACCGGGGAGCTGTTTTTT
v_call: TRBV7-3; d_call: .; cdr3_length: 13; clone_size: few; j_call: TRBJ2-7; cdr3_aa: CASSLIPSYEQYF; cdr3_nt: TGTGCCAGCAGCTTAATCCCTAGCTACGAGCAGTACTTC
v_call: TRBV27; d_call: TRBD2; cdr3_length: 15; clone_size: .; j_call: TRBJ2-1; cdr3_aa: CASSPPWREEDEQFF; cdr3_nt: TGTGCCAGCAGCCCCCCGTGGCGGGAGGAGGATGAGCAGTTCTTC
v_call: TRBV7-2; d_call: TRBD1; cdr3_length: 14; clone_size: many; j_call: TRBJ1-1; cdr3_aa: CASSSRTGGTEAFF; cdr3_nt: TGTGCCAGCAGCTCCCGGACAGGGGGCACTGAAGCTTTCTTT
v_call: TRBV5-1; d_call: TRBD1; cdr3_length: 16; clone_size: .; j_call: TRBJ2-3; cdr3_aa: CASSATTGSVADTQYF; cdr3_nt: TGCGCCAGCAGCGCGACGACAGGGAGCGTTGCAGATACGCAGTATTTT
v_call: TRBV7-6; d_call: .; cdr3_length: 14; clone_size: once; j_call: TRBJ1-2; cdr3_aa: CASSLRPANYGYTF; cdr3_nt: TGTGCCAGCAGCTTACGTCCTGCTAACTATGGCTACACCTTC
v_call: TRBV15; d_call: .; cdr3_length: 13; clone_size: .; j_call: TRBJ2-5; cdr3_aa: CATSRDGEETQYF; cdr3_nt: TGTGCCACCAGCAGAGATGGTGAGGAGACCCAGTACTTC
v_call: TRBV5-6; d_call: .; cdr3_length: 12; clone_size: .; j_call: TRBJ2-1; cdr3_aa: CASSIGWGEQFF; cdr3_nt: TGTGCCAGCAGCATAGGATGGGGTGAGCAGTTCTTC
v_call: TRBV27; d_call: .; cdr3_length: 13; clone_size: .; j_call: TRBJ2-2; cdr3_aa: CASSLAITGELFF; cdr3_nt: TGTGCCAGCAGTTTGGCCATTACCGGGGAGCTGTTTTTT
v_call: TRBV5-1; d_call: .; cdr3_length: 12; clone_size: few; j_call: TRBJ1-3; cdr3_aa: CASRSEGNTIYF; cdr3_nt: TGCGCCAGCCGGTCAGAAGGAAACACCATATATTTT